Presented here are 17 T cell receptor beta chains from one specimen sequenced in a study of blood T cell repertoires in COVID-19 (dated by TCRdb to about 2020). The protocol used for the library was the immunoSEQ multiplex PCR assay. TCRdb retrieved this table from immuneACCESS and kept in-frame rearrangements only. Not all clones are present; in checked studies, unresolved V genes account for under half, and no reason is known for the remainder. Present in this sample are roughly 180,000 clones, about four fifths of which were seen just once. 9.5% to 12% of the sample comes from the top ten. Sequencing was done on a sample of peripheral blood. The receptors derive from a woman aged 40-49 years with COVID-19, enrolled during active disease.

The chain has TRBV7-8 and TRBJ2-2; 7 nucleotides agree with TRBD1. Trimming took 2 bases from V and 1 from J; bases not matched to a gene: 4. Germline CDR1 is SGHVS and CDR2 is FQNEAQ. The CDR3 length is 16 residues. The CDR3 protein is CASSLRDSLNTGELFF. The CDR3 region has the DNA TGTGCCAGCAGCTTACGGGACAGCCTGAACACCGGGGAGCTGTTTTTT. The full variable domain, completed using reference TRBV7-8 and TRBJ2-2, is GAGVSQSPRYKVAKRGQDVALRCDPISGHVSLFWYQQALGQGPEFLTYFQNEAQLDKSGLPSDRFFAERPEGSVSTLKIQRTQQEDSAVYLCASSLRDSLNTGELFFGEGSRLTVL.

This chain uses TRBV29-1 with TRBJ1-1, with D tentatively TRBD1 (6 bases). This CDR3 is 16 amino acids long. V dropped 2 bases and J dropped 0 bases, with 16 bases sitting between them. Germline loops: CDR1 SQVTM, CDR2 ANQGSEA. The CDR3 sequence: CSVENPGVGMNTEAFF. The CDR3 DNA follows: TGCAGCGTTGAAAATCCAGGGGTTGGGATGAACACTGAAGCTTTCTTT.

The chain combines TRBV9 with TRBJ2-1, with a weak D call TRBD2 (5 bases). Germline V CDR1 and CDR2: SGDLS, YYNGEE. The CDR3 covers 15 residues. Trimming pared 4 bases from V and 9 bases from J, leaving 20 bases between. CDR3 sequence (DNA): TGTGCCAGCAGCCCCACCGGGTCCGACGAGGGTGAGCAGTTCTTC. Protein product: CASSPTGSDEGEQFF.

The rearrangement joins TRBV11-2 to TRBJ2-1; 8 nucleotides align to TRBD1. Losses at the gene ends were 4 bases for V and 5 bases for J; bases not matched to a gene: 10. Looked up from germline, CDR1 is SGHAT and CDR2 is FQNNGV. CDR3 length equals 16 residues. The CDR3 DNA sequence: TGTGCCAGCAGCTCCATCAGGGGGCCAAGGAACAATGAGCAGTTCTTC. This codes for CASSSIRGPRNNEQFF.

The chain uses TRBV7-9 and TRBJ2-3; 11 nucleotides match TRBD2. Per germline, CDR1 SEHNR and CDR2 FQNEAQ (reference sequence). Trimming at V came to 10 bases and at J to 2 bases, leaving 5 bases not matched to a gene. The CDR3 has 14 amino acids. The CDR3: CATALAGDTDTQYF. CDR3 sequence (DNA): TGTGCCACGGCACTAGCGGGAGACACAGATACGCAGTATTTT.

The J gene is TRBJ1-1, the V gene TRBV6-5, with a weak D call TRBD1 (5 bases). Trimming took 5 bases from V and 0 from J, leaving 13 bases between them. CDR1 is MNHEY and CDR2 is SVGAGI in the germline V gene. The CDR3 runs to 15 residues. CDR3 nucleotide sequence: TGTGCCAGCAGTCCGACGGGGGGTTTGAACACTGAAGCTTTCTTT. This codes for CASSPTGGLNTEAFF.

The rearrangement joins TRBV6-4 to TRBJ1-2; TRBD1 agrees at 10 bases. CDR3 length: 16 amino acids. Trimming cost V 3 bases and J 3 bases; bases outside gene matches: 7. The V gene's germline CDR1 is MRHNA and CDR2 SNTAGT. CDR3 protein: CASSENGQGEYYGYTF. CDR3 nucleotide sequence: TGTGCCAGCAGTGAGAACGGACAGGGGGAGTACTATGGCTACACCTTC.

The CDR3 nucleotides are TGTGCCAGCAGCCAAGTCGCGGACAGCCCCTATGGCTACACCTTC. It codes for CASSQVADSPYGYTF. This chain uses TRBV3-1 (or the pseudogene TRBV3-2) with TRBJ1-2, with D possibly matching TRBD1 (6 bases). The CDR3 is made up of 15 amino acids. Trimming shortened V by 1 base and J by 4 bases, and 13 bases separated the two germline ends. Germline CDR1 is LGHDT and CDR2 is YNNKEL (reference sequence).

The rearrangement joins TRBV6-1 to TRBJ2-1; no clear D gene. Germline CDR1 reads MNHNS; CDR2 reads SASEGT. The CDR3 runs 15 residues. Trimming took 2 bases from V and 0 from J, leaving 8 bases between them. CDR3 nucleotides: TGTGCCAGCAGTGAACATGGCGGCTCCTACAATGAGCAGTTCTTC. Translating it yields CASSEHGGSYNEQFF.

V is TRBV3-1 (or the pseudogene TRBV3-2) and J is TRBJ2-3; TRBD2 matches at 9 bases. V lost 4 bases, J lost 0 bases, and 11 bases stayed unmatched. The CDR3 totals 18 residues. Germline V lookup: CDR1 LGHDT, CDR2 YNNKEL (reference sequence). CDR3 residues: CASSLPRERGASTDTQYF. CDR3 bases: TGTGCCAGCAGCCTTCCAAGGGAGCGGGGGGCGAGCACAGATACGCAGTATTTT.

The rearrangement uses TRBV11-3 and TRBJ2-3; 10 nucleotides match TRBD2. The CDR3 totals 18 residues. With 4 bases clipped from V and 2 bases from J, the junction kept 12 bases outside the gene matches. CDR1 and CDR2 from the germline V gene are SGHNT and YENEEA. As DNA, the CDR3 is TGTGCCAGCAGCTATAGCGGGGGGCCCGGTCTCCCCACAGATACGCAGTATTTT. Translated: CASSYSGGPGLPTDTQYF.

The chain is built from TRBV7-2 and TRBJ2-1; TRBD2 aligns across 10 bases. Per germline, CDR1 SGHTA and CDR2 FQGNSA. The CDR3 runs to 16 residues. V shed 2 bases, J shed 15 bases, and the junction held 16 bases outside the gene matches. The DNA of the CDR3 is TGTGCCAGCAGCTTACGGCCAAACCTCCTAGCGGGAGAGGTGTTCTTC. Amino acids: CASSLRPNLLAGEVFF.

This clone was picked up a small number of times. The V call is TRBV3-1 (or the pseudogene TRBV3-2), the J call TRBJ2-7, with TRBD2 as a possible D gene (5 bases). CDR1 and CDR2 from the germline V gene are LGHDT and YNNKEL (reference sequence). Trimming stripped 4 bases from V and 4 bases from J, with 17 bases between. The CDR3 has 15 amino acids. The CDR3 nucleotides are TGTGCCAGCAGCCCGGCCCATACGGGGTTATACGAGCAGTACGTC. It encodes CASSPAHTGLYEQYV.

This rearrangement joins TRBV6-1 to TRBJ1-5, with D tentatively TRBD1 (5 bases). Germline CDR1 reads MNHNS; CDR2 reads SASEGT. V was shortened by 1 base and J by 6 bases, with 10 bases between the two germline ends. The CDR3 loop spans 14 amino acids. DNA of the CDR3: TGTGCCAGCAGTGAAGTCAGGGTCGGTCAGCCCCAGCATTTT. Translation: CASSEVRVGQPQHF.

The chain is built from TRBV11-2 and TRBJ2-1; 8 bases match TRBD1. J lost 3 bases, V lost 5 bases, and 12 bases had no gene match. The CDR3 runs 17 residues. The germline V gene has CDR1 SGHAT and CDR2 FQNNGV. The CDR3 DNA sequence: TGTGCCAGCAGCACCAGCCCGGGACAGGCGGACTACAATGAGCAGTTCTTC. Amino acid sequence: CASSTSPGQADYNEQFF.

The sample holds a few counts of this clone. The V and J genes are TRBV5-1 and TRBJ2-7; TRBD2 agrees at 14 bases. CDR3 length equals 18 residues. CDR1 is SGHRS, CDR2 YFSETQ, per germline. Trimming removed 0 bases from V and 5 bases from J; junction bases left unmatched: 10. CDR3 amino acids: CASSLVKTPGLAGDEQYF. Written as DNA, the CDR3 is TGCGCCAGCAGCTTGGTCAAAACGCCGGGACTAGCGGGAGACGAGCAGTACTTC.

V usage is TRBV28 and J usage is TRBJ1-6; D not resolved. Germline CDR1 and CDR2: MDHEN and SYDVKM. Trimming removed 8 bases at V and 9 bases at J, with 8 bases between. CDR3 length: 11 residues. CDR3 coding DNA: TGTGCCAGCCAAGAGGGTTCACCCCTCCACTTT. Translation: CASQEGSPLHF.